This T cell receptor beta chain was sequenced during a study of a mutant IDH1 vaccine in newly diagnosed glioma (dated by TCRdb to 2020 to 2023). The study in broad terms: In the chemotherapy-containing groups, vaccination started alongside temozolomide cycles, whereas in patients who had radiotherapy alone it started 4-6 weeks after radiotherapy. Of the approximately 30 treated patients, roughly 62% were male and about 38% were female, and the mean age was roughly 40 years. The week-35 safety follow-up was designated visit V12, and the week-47 end of study was designated visit V13. Longitudinal TCRB deep sequencing was performed for about two dozen treated patients wherever samples were available for exploratory analyses. Prior to enrollment, patients had been given standard therapy consisting of radiotherapy alone, temozolomide alone, or radiochemotherapy with temozolomide, with the combination given to most patients. Six visits were used for peripheral blood collection: V03 (baseline), V05, V07, V10, V12 and V13. Results the study describes overall, beyond this receptor: PBMC samples for TCRB deep sequencing were selected based on availability. Vaccine-induced immune responses across multiple MHC alleles were detected in approximately 93% of patients. Pseudoprogression appeared unrelated to alterations in the top peripheral T cell clonotypes detected by TCRB sequencing. According to the authors, sample limitations meant that analyses of patient blood samples could not be reproduced.

The time point label corresponds to: week 35, safety follow-up. Each vaccine dose, consisting of 300 ug of a 20-mer mutant IDH1 peptide in Montanide, was administered subcutaneously with topical imiquimod. Patients received eight vaccinations in weeks 1, 3, 5, 7, 11, 15, 19 and 23, corresponding to visits V03 through V10. The donors had newly diagnosed IDH1-mutant astrocytomas of WHO grade 3 or 4 that showed loss of nuclear ATRX. The samples were drawn from NOA16, a multicentre, single-arm, open-label phase I trial in Germany that tested a mutant IDH1 peptide vaccine in humans for the first time. The DNeasy Blood and Tissue Kit was used to extract genomic DNA from EDTA blood for TCRB sequencing. Relative to germline, V is missing 5 bases and J is missing 6 bases, with 5 bases of the junction outside any gene match. There are 14 amino acids in the CDR3, from cysteine to phenylalanine inclusive. Of the read, only the CDR3 DNA is kept; its 42 bases are in frame from base 1. The germline V gene specifies SNHLY as CDR1 and FYNNEI as CDR2.

Worth noting for this clone: Its recognized antigen is unknown. No base quality information exists; no much larger clone differs at one position.

The library came from the immunoSEQ multiplex PCR assay. Rearranged TCR beta chain sequences were amplified using the hsTCRB Kit according to the manufacturer's protocol. An Illumina MiSeq was used to sequence the TCRB libraries. As for the authors' bioinformatics: The proprietary platform of the kit vendor was used for demultiplexing, trimming and gene mapping. Entries here come from immuneACCESS through TCRdb and include only in-frame sequences with V and J called. Some clones fail to appear in such tables; in the studies checked, an unresolved V gene covers under half of the shortfall, and the cause of the remainder is unknown. For V, J and clone size, that table is used; D and trimming come from the DNA. The sample table contains about 69,000 clones; only one count was recorded for 70% to 90% of them. 2% of the sample is taken by the ten largest.

The sample here was PBMCs, taken from a glioma patient whose treatment included an IDH1 peptide vaccine. The rearranged chain carries TRBV2 and TRBJ1-4; TRBD1 matches 8 bases in the middle. This receptor was identified in a man aged 25-40 years with glioma. The DNA is as follows: TGTGCCAGCAGTTTGCAGGGGGCGTATGAAAAACTGTTTTTT. The resulting protein is CASSLQGAYEKLFF.